The table lists the clone carrying this T cell receptor (beta chain) with a few counts. This CDR3 spans 14 amino acids. Trimming left V 1 base short and J 0 bases short, with 7 bases between. In germline, CDR1 is SGHRS, CDR2 YFSETQ. The entry originates in a study of T-cell memory formation after mild COVID-19. TCRdb redid the calling of the 5' RACE reads with MiXCR, one entry per CDR3 protein. Of a few hundred thousand distinct CDR3 sequences detected, 14% appear once; the ten largest clones hold 22%. The source is a man aged 18 to 29 who had mild COVID-19 (a few samples of this study predate the infection). Cell type and time point are not known. Sequenced: PBMCs or a T cell subset sorted from them (not recorded which). V usage is TRBV5-1 and J usage is TRBJ1-1; D unclear. As DNA, the CDR3 is TGCGCCAGCAGCTTGAAGGGCATGAACACTGAAGCTTTCTTT. Its protein is CASSLKGMNTEAFF.